The 22 T cell receptor beta chains listed next were all sequenced from one sample in a study of cytomegalovirus exposure and HLA in healthy donors (TCRdb year 2017). The method was the immunoSEQ multiplex PCR assay. For the multiplex PCR, a mixture combining 60 forward primers for TCR Vbeta segments and 13 reverse primers for TCR Jbeta segments was used. TCRdb re-hosts the immuneACCESS table, in-frame sequences only. Its copies lack some clones; in the studies checked, an unresolved V gene accounts for under half of them, and the cause for the rest is not known. This sample's listing comprises 150,000 to 200,000 clones. Clones ranked in the top ten supply less than 0.9% of the sample. The specimen sequenced was PBMCs. The receptors here all came from a boy younger than 18 in good health and CMV-seronegative.

This chain joins TRBV7-3 and TRBJ2-1, with 7 bases fitting TRBD2. The CDR3 is 15 amino acids. The V gene end was trimmed by 3 bases and the J gene end by 7 bases; junction bases not matched to a gene: 9. The germline V gene has CDR1 SGHTA and CDR2 FQGTGA. The chain's CDR3 is CASSLVAGGRNEQFF. The CDR3 nucleotides read TGTGCCAGCAGCTTGGTTGCCGGGGGGAGGAATGAGCAGTTCTTC.

J is TRBJ2-7 and V is TRBV7-2, with unresolved D. Germline values: CDR1 SGHTA, CDR2 FQGNSA. Trimming left V 3 bases short and J 4 bases short, with 7 bases between. CDR3 length: 12 residues. This CDR3 is CASSFPRYEQYF. In nucleotides, the CDR3 is TGTGCCAGCAGCTTCCCACGGTACGAGCAGTACTTC.

This rearrangement joins TRBV12-5 to TRBJ2-1, with 10 bases aligning to TRBD1. The CDR3 is 17 residues long. The germline CDR1 and CDR2 sequences are LGHNT and FRNRAP. V lost 5 bases and J lost 7; bases outside the gene matches: 14. This chain's CDR3 is CASGRQIWDRGGNEQFF. Here the CDR3 DNA reads TGTGCTAGTGGTCGTCAGATCTGGGACAGGGGCGGTAATGAGCAGTTCTTC.

The chain combines TRBV30 with TRBJ2-1, with 8 bases lining up with TRBD2. Trimming took 6 bases from V and 1 from J; bases not matched to a gene: 2. CDR1 and CDR2 from the germline V gene are GTSNPN and SVGIG (reference sequence). This CDR3 has 13 amino acids. As DNA, the CDR3 is TGTGCCTGCGGGGGGGCGTCCTACAATGAGCAGTTCTTC. Protein product: CACGGASYNEQFF.

The chain recombines TRBV28 with TRBJ1-2; 10 bases map to TRBD1. CDR1 MDHEN and CDR2 SYDVKM come from the germline V gene. The V gene end was trimmed by 7 bases and the J gene end by 6 bases; junction bases not matched to a gene: 8. CDR3 size: 14 residues. The CDR3 reads CASTSGDRGNGYTF. Here the CDR3 DNA reads TGTGCCAGCACCAGCGGGGACAGGGGCAATGGCTACACCTTC.

The J gene is TRBJ1-5, the V gene TRBV6-5; a weak D match, TRBD1 (5 bases). This CDR3 spans 14 amino acids. CDR1 is MNHEY and CDR2 is SVGAGI in the germline V gene. V dropped 0 bases and J dropped 6 bases, with 9 bases sitting between them. The CDR3, as DNA: TGTGCCAGCAGTTACTCCCGGGGGGGTCAGCCCCAGCATTTT. Its protein is CASSYSRGGQPQHF.

The gene calls are TRBV4-3 and TRBJ2-5; no definite D call. This CDR3 spans 14 amino acids. Trimming removed 0 bases at V and 4 bases at J, with 9 bases between. Germline V gene sequence: CDR1 LGHNA, CDR2 YSLEER. CDR3 region: CASSQDSTGETQYF. CDR3 DNA: TGCGCCAGCAGCCAAGACTCCACTGGAGAGACCCAGTACTTC.

The rearrangement joins TRBV4-1 to TRBJ2-2; D gene uncertain. Trimming removed 7 bases from V and 6 bases from J, with 9 bases in between. Germline CDR1 is MGHRA and CDR2 is YSYEKL. This CDR3 spans 12 amino acids. The CDR3 coding sequence is TGCGCCAGCACTTCCAGGCCCGGGGAGCTGTTTTTT. Protein sequence: CASTSRPGELFF.

The chain has TRBV9 and TRBJ2-5; the match to TRBD2 covers 9 bases. This CDR3 has 15 amino acids. The germline CDR1 and CDR2 sequences are SGDLS and YYNGEE. V dropped 0 bases and J dropped 5; count of bases not matched to a gene: 5. DNA for the CDR3: TGTGCCAGCAGCGTAGGCCCTAGCGGGGTGGAGACCCAGTACTTC. As protein: CASSVGPSGVETQYF.

The chain uses TRBV9 and TRBJ2-3, with TRBD2 identical over 8 bases. CDR3 size: 16 residues. Per germline, CDR1 SGDLS and CDR2 YYNGEE. The ends lost 3 bases at V and 8 bases at J; junction bases unmatched: 14. CDR3 loop: CASSGPGTSSGGTQYF. CDR3 bases: TGTGCCAGCAGCGGGCCCGGGACCAGCAGCGGGGGTACGCAGTATTTT.

V gene TRBV4-2 combines with J gene TRBJ2-7; 9 nucleotides align to TRBD1. V trimming: 2 bases; J trimming: 4 bases; junction bases outside the gene matches: 6. The CDR3 is made up of 15 amino acids. CDR1 and CDR2 (germline): LGHNA, YNFKEQ. The CDR3 DNA follows: TGTGCCAGCAGCCAACCCCCGGGACAGGGATACGAGCAGTACTTC. Translating it yields CASSQPPGQGYEQYF.

J is TRBJ2-2 and V is TRBV27; possible D gene TRBD2, 5 bases. Per the germline V gene, CDR1 is MNHEY and CDR2 is SMNVEV (reference sequence). The ends were cut back, 5 bases at V and 6 bases at J, with 10 bases in the middle. The length of the CDR3 is 13 residues. The CDR3 reads CASSARVPGELFF. Here the CDR3 DNA reads TGTGCCAGCAGTGCGAGGGTTCCCGGGGAGCTGTTTTTT.

V is TRBV27 and J is TRBJ1-5; no reliable D call. CDR3 length equals 15 residues. Germline lookup yields CDR1 MNHEY and CDR2 SMNVEV (reference sequence). Trimming took off 2 bases at V and 2 bases at J, with 10 bases between the two ends. CDR3 nucleotide sequence: TGTGCCAGCAGTTTAGAGGGTATCGGCAATCAGCCCCAGCATTTT. Translating gives CASSLEGIGNQPQHF.

The chain carries TRBV5-1 and TRBJ2-3; 13 nucleotides align to TRBD2. Per the germline V gene, CDR1 is SGHRS and CDR2 is YFSETQ. This CDR3 has 15 residues. V was pared by 4 bases and J by 1 base, with 0 bases of the junction left unmatched. The CDR3 is CASSGLAGGTDTQYF. The CDR3 DNA reads TGCGCCAGCAGCGGACTAGCGGGGGGCACAGATACGCAGTATTTT.

This chain connects TRBV6-5 to TRBJ2-5, with no clear D. The DNA matches TRBJ2-7 better at its end, which makes the J call doubtful. Germline lookup yields CDR1 MNHEY and CDR2 SVGAGI. CDR3 length equals 13 residues. As DNA, the CDR3 is TGTGCCAGCAGTTCCCCCGGTTCCTACGAGCAGTACTTC. Its protein product is CASSSPGSYEQYF.

The chain is built from TRBV5-5 and TRBJ2-7; possibly TRBD1 for D (6 bases). There are 14 residues in the CDR3. Per germline, CDR1 SGHKS and CDR2 YYEKEE (reference sequence). V was trimmed by 4 bases and J by 0 bases, leaving 11 bases between them. CDR3 DNA sequence: TGTGCCAGCAGCCCAGGGGTTTCCTCCTACGAGCAGTACTTC. Translating gives CASSPGVSSYEQYF. Combining the CDR3 with reference TRBV5-5 and TRBJ2-7 gives the whole variable domain DAGVTQSPTHLIKTRGQQVTLRCSPISGHKSVSWYQQVLGQGPQFIFQYYEKEERGRGNFPDRFSARQFPNYSSELNVNALLLGDSALYLCASSPGVSSYEQYFGPGTRLTVT.

The chain carries TRBV19 and TRBJ1-1; weak D call: TRBD1 (5 bases). CDR3 length: 16 residues. V was cut by 7 bases and J by 0 bases, with 18 bases left in between. Germline CDR1 LNHDA, CDR2 SQIVND (reference sequence). In nucleotides, the CDR3 is TGTGCCAGTAAAAATCCCCGAAGGGGTCTGAACACTGAAGCTTTCTTT. Translated, it gives CASKNPRRGLNTEAFF.

This chain joins TRBV28 and TRBJ1-3; TRBD1 agrees at 10 bases. The CDR3 loop spans 14 amino acids. The junction had 7 bases not matched to a gene; V was cut back by 7 bases and J by 7 bases. CDR1 is MDHEN and CDR2 is SYDVKM in the germline V gene. This CDR3 is CASTVGQGRNTIYF. DNA of the CDR3: TGTGCCAGCACCGTGGGACAGGGGAGGAACACCATATATTTT.

The V gene is TRBV5-5, the J gene TRBJ2-2; D perhaps matches TRBD1 (5 bases). Trimming left V 0 bases short and J 6 bases short, with 12 bases between. The CDR3 runs to 15 residues. The germline CDR1 and CDR2 sequences are SGHKS and YYEKEE (reference sequence). The CDR3 DNA reads as TGTGCCAGCAGCTTGGGGGGCCTTTTAGCCGGGGAGCTGTTTTTT. Translating gives CASSLGGLLAGELFF. Full variable domain (outside the CDR3, taken from reference TRBV5-5 and TRBJ2-2): DAGVTQSPTHLIKTRGQQVTLRCSPISGHKSVSWYQQVLGQGPQFIFQYYEKEERGRGNFPDRFSARQFPNYSSELNVNALLLGDSALYLCASSLGGLLAGELFFGEGSRLTVL.

This rearrangement joins TRBV28 to TRBJ1-1, with 8 bases identical to TRBD1. Looked up from germline, CDR1 is MDHEN and CDR2 is SYDVKM. The V segment lost 5 bases and the J segment 11 bases; nucleotides outside the gene matches: 13. CDR3 length: 14 residues. The CDR3 nucleotides are TGTGCCAGCAGTCAGGGACAGGTGTGGGTAGGGGCTTTCTTT. It is translated as CASSQGQVWVGAFF.

The chain recombines TRBV5-1 with TRBJ1-1; a possible D gene is TRBD1 (6 bases). Per germline, CDR1 SGHRS and CDR2 YFSETQ. There are 15 residues in the CDR3. The germline V and J ends were trimmed by 3 bases and 0 bases, with 12 bases remaining between them. CDR3 nucleotide sequence: TGCGCCAGCAGCTCCGGGGCAGGGGTGAACACTGAAGCTTTCTTT. This encodes CASSSGAGVNTEAFF. Full variable domain (remainder filled in from reference TRBV5-1 and TRBJ1-1): KAGVTQTPRYLIKTRGQQVTLSCSPISGHRSVSWYQQTPGQGLQFLFEYFSETQRNKGNFPGRFSGRQFSNSRSEMNVSTLELGDSALYLCASSSGAGVNTEAFFGQGTRLTVV.

This chain uses TRBV7-2 with TRBJ1-6, with a possible D match to TRBD1 (5 bases). Germline V gene data show CDR1 as SGHTA and CDR2 as FQGNSA. The ends were cut back, 5 bases at V and 6 bases at J, with 17 bases in the middle. The CDR3 length is 16 residues. As DNA, the CDR3 is TGTGCCAGCAGCGCGGAGCGGTCGGGGGGTAATTCACCCCTCCACTTT. This codes for CASSAERSGGNSPLHF.